One sample yielded the 14 T cell receptor beta chains listed below, sequenced in a study of T-cell reconstitution after alpha-beta-depleted transplantation in children. Unique molecular identifiers were used in preparing the TCRbeta library. TCRdb reprocessed the PCR reads with MiXCR, giving one entry per CDR3 protein. The table shows approximately 340,000 distinct CDR3 sequences, with about 9.3% occurring only once. Sequenced here: PBMCs from the stem cell graft donor, sampled from the stem cell graft. These TCRs come from a human donor who donated a stem cell graft to a child with acute lymphoblastic leukemia.

This clonotype was observed many times. The CDR3 region is CASSLEGVDTQYF. CDR3 bases: TGCGCCAGCAGCTTGGAGGGAGTAGATACGCAGTATTTT. This rearrangement joins TRBV5-1 to TRBJ2-3, with D possibly matching TRBD2 (5 bases). The germline V gene has CDR1 SGHRS and CDR2 YFSETQ. The V gene lost 0 bases and the J gene lost 5 bases, with 7 bases spanning the gap. The CDR3 consists of 13 residues. The complete variable domain, with remaining parts taken from reference TRBV5-1 and TRBJ2-3, reads KAGVTQTPRYLIKTRGQQVTLSCSPISGHRSVSWYQQTPGQGLQFLFEYFSETQRNKGNFPGRFSGRQFSNSRSEMNVSTLELGDSALYLCASSLEGVDTQYFGPGTRLTVL.

This clonotype showed up many times. The chain uses TRBV5-1 and TRBJ2-3; a weak D match, TRBD1 (5 bases). Germline V gene lookup returns CDR1 SGHRS and CDR2 YFSETQ. The CDR3 is made up of 15 amino acids. V gave up 4 bases and J gave up 2 bases, with 14 bases separating them. The CDR3: CASSVLDTTTDTQYF. The CDR3 DNA sequence: TGCGCCAGCAGCGTACTGGACACCACCACAGATACGCAGTATTTT. Based on the CDR3 plus reference TRBV5-1 and TRBJ2-3, the full variable domain is KAGVTQTPRYLIKTRGQQVTLSCSPISGHRSVSWYQQTPGQGLQFLFEYFSETQRNKGNFPGRFSGRQFSNSRSEMNVSTLELGDSALYLCASSVLDTTTDTQYFGPGTRLTVL.

The DNA of the CDR3 is TGCAGTGCTAAGCGGGGGACTTACGAGCAGTACTTC. Translating gives CSAKRGTYEQYF. V usage is TRBV20-1 and J usage is TRBJ2-7; 8 nucleotides align to TRBD2. CDR3 length: 12 amino acids. The V segment lost 4 bases and the J segment 4 bases; nucleotides outside the gene matches: 3. Germline V gene sequence: CDR1 DFQATT, CDR2 SNEGSKA (reference sequence).

This chain uses TRBV5-6 with TRBJ2-1, with 8 bases aligning to TRBD2. Looked up from germline, CDR1 is SGHDT and CDR2 is YYEEEE. J lost 12 bases, V lost 4 bases, and 3 bases had no gene match. This CDR3 comprises 11 residues. The CDR3 loop is CASSQGLAQFF. The DNA of the CDR3 is TGTGCCAGCAGCCAAGGACTAGCGCAGTTCTTC.

The V and J genes are TRBV5-1 and TRBJ2-7; 11 positions match TRBD2. Looked up from germline, CDR1 is SGHRS and CDR2 is YFSETQ. With 2 bases clipped from V and 0 bases from J, the junction kept 1 base outside the gene matches. The CDR3 runs 15 residues. CDR3 nucleotides: TGCGCCAGCAGCTTCGGACTAGCGGGCTCCTACGAGCAGTACTTC. This codes for CASSFGLAGSYEQYF.

This clonotype has at least ten counts. This chain joins TRBV28 and TRBJ2-7; TRBD2 matches at 12 bases. There are 15 residues in the CDR3. Germline V gene sequence: CDR1 MDHEN, CDR2 SYDVKM. V lost 5 bases and J lost 2; bases outside the gene matches: 4. The CDR3, as DNA: TGTGCCAGCAGTGGAGCTAGCGGGAGGGCCTACGAGCAGTACTTC. Its protein product is CASSGASGRAYEQYF.

This clonotype was seen only a few times. The J gene is TRBJ2-5, the V gene TRBV12-3 or TRBV12-4, with 14 bases matching TRBD2. This CDR3 contains 19 residues. V shed 5 bases, J shed 5 bases, and the junction held 16 bases outside the gene matches. The CDR3, as DNA: TGTGCCAGCAGTCTCGGGACTAGCGGGAGAATTTGGAGTAGGGAGACCCAGTACTTC. This encodes CASSLGTSGRIWSRETQYF.

The V gene is TRBV3-1, the J gene TRBJ2-5, with D possibly matching TRBD1 (6 bases). Germline V CDR1 and CDR2: LGHDT, YNNKEL (reference sequence). Trimming shortened V by 4 bases and J by 4 bases, and 25 bases separated the two germline ends. This CDR3 is 18 amino acids long. CDR3 in DNA: TGTGCCAGCAGCCCCTCCGCTAGATTCGACCCAGGGGCAGAGACCCAGTACTTC. Its protein product is CASSPSARFDPGAETQYF.

CDR3 in DNA: TGTGCCAGTAGTATCGCAGATACGCAGTATTTT. Its translation is CASSIADTQYF. This chain uses TRBV19 with TRBJ2-3; D gene ambiguous. The V gene lost 3 bases and the J gene lost 4 bases, with 2 bases spanning the gap. CDR3 length equals 11 residues. Germline loops: CDR1 LNHDA, CDR2 SQIVND (reference sequence).

This clonotype came up a few times. The chain has TRBV29-1 and TRBJ2-3; D is unresolved. This CDR3 spans 12 amino acids. CDR1 SQVTM and CDR2 ANQGSEA come from the germline V gene. Trimming stripped 4 bases from V and 2 bases from J, with 7 bases between. In DNA, the CDR3 is TGCAGCGTTGCCTACAACACAGATACGCAGTATTTT. This encodes CSVAYNTDTQYF.

In this sample, this clonotype turned up many times. V is TRBV5-1 and J is TRBJ2-1; D is possibly TRBD2 (6 bases). The V gene lost 6 bases and the J gene lost 9 bases, with 13 bases spanning the gap. The CDR3 spans 12 residues. Per germline, CDR1 SGHRS and CDR2 YFSETQ. The CDR3 bases are TGCGCCAGCACCTCGGAGGGATTTGAGCAGTTCTTC. Its translation: CASTSEGFEQFF.

The sample holds a few counts of this clonotype. The chain uses TRBV5-5 and TRBJ1-4; the D is unclear. Per germline, CDR1 SGHKS and CDR2 YYEKEE (reference sequence). Trimming left V 7 bases short and J 3 bases short, with 13 bases between. The CDR3 sequence is 14 residues long. CDR3 amino acids: CASSIVGPNEKLFF. CDR3 sequence (DNA): TGTGCCAGCTCTATAGTCGGGCCTAATGAAAAACTGTTTTTT.

This rearrangement joins TRBV5-6 to TRBJ1-2; 7 bases match TRBD1. This CDR3 has 15 amino acids. Germline V gives CDR1 SGHDT, CDR2 YYEEEE. V lost 0 bases and J lost 4; bases outside the gene matches: 6. CDR3 sequence reads: CASSLAQGNFYGYTF. The CDR3 DNA reads as TGTGCCAGCAGCTTGGCACAGGGGAATTTCTATGGCTACACCTTC.

The chain recombines TRBV12-3 or TRBV12-4 with TRBJ2-5; D not certain. V was shortened by 2 bases and J by 1 base, with 11 bases between the two germline ends. This CDR3 comprises 15 residues. The CDR3 bases are TGTGCCAGCAGTTTAAGGCGGCTCTCCCAAGAGACCCAGTACTTC. Translation gives CASSLRRLSQETQYF.